This is a list of T cell receptor beta chains from one sample in a study of beta chain features in type 1 diabetes. Sequenced by immunoSEQ multiplex PCR; TCRdb stores in-frame clones only, minus some. The sample records hundreds of thousands of clones, roughly 16% being singletons. Sequenced sample: naive CD4+ T cells from blood. The receptors were gathered from a man aged 18 to 29 in good health. The CDR3 runs from the conserved cysteine through the conserved F or W. The D gene is left open where the match is weak. A clone size is listed for some rows: how often the clone was seen (once, few, many), or a class if it is expanded.

TRBV29-1,TRBJ2-3,few,TRBD1,TGCAGCGTTGAACCCGGACAGGGGCCCACAGATACGCAGTATTTT,CSVEPGQGPTDTQYF
TRBV12-5,TRBJ2-5,few,.,TGTGCTAGTGGTTTGGGGGAGACCCAGTACTTC,CASGLGETQYF
TRBV29-1,TRBJ2-7,.,.,TGCAGCGTTACCCCGGGACTGAACTCCTACGAGCAGTACTTC,CSVTPGLNSYEQYF
TRBV30,TRBJ2-7,.,TRBD2,TGTGCCTGGAGGTTTGCTGGACTAGGACCCTACGAGCAGTACTTC,CAWRFAGLGPYEQYF
TRBV10-3,TRBJ2-3,many,.,TGTGCCACGCAAGGGGGTGGCACAGATACGCAGTATTTT,CATQGGGTDTQYF
TRBV2,TRBJ2-7,few,.,TGTGCCAGCAGTGGCGGGTGGTCCTACGAGCAGTACTTC,CASSGGWSYEQYF
TRBV28,TRBJ2-3,.,TRBD1,TGTGCCAGTGGACAGGGCACAGATACGCAGTATTTT,CASGQGTDTQYF
TRBV30,TRBJ1-2,.,.,TGTGCCTGGAGTGTAAATTCCGGGAACTATGGCTACACCTTC,CAWSVNSGNYGYTF
TRBV27,TRBJ2-1,few,.,TGTGCCACCCAACACTACCCTCCGGGGAATGAGCAGTTCTTC,CATQHYPPGNEQFF
TRBV4-1,TRBJ2-7,few,.,TGCGCCAGCAGCCAAGAAGGACTAATCTCCTACGAGCAGTACTTC,CASSQEGLISYEQYF
TRBV20-1,TRBJ1-1,few,.,TGCAGTGCTAGAGGTGACACTGAAGCTTTCTTT,CSARGDTEAFF
TRBV5-1,TRBJ2-5,.,.,TGCGCCAGCAGCCCCCATGCCGGGACGGGCGGCGTGGAGACCCAGTACTTC,CASSPHAGTGGVETQYF
TRBV15,TRBJ2-5,many,.,TGTGCCACCAGAACTGGGGTCCAAGAGACCCAGTACTTC,CATRTGVQETQYF
TRBV19,TRBJ2-3,many,.,TGTGCCAGTAGTCGGAGGGGCACAGATACGCAGTATTTT,CASSRRGTDTQYF
TRBV18,TRBJ1-1,few,.,TGTGCCAGCTCACCACTCCCGAACACTGAAGCTTTCTTT,CASSPLPNTEAFF
TRBV5-1,TRBJ2-4,.,TRBD1,TGCGCCAGCAGCTTGAATAAGGACAGGGTAGTGGGCATTCAGTACTTC,CASSLNKDRVVGIQYF
TRBV15,TRBJ1-5,.,.,TGTGCCACCAGCAGAGATTCTGGTCGGAACCATCAGCCCCAGCATTTT,CATSRDSGRNHQPQHF
TRBV4-3,TRBJ1-2,.,.,TGCGCCAGCAGCACAAAAGGCAGCTACACCTTC,CASSTKGSYTF
TRBV18,TRBJ1-6,.,TRBD1,TGTGCCAGCTCACCTGACAGGGTCGCCTCACCCCTCCACTTT,CASSPDRVASPLHF
TRBV4-3,TRBJ2-1,.,.,TGCGCCAGCAGCCAAGATTCCGTCGGACTGAGGGACAATGAGCAGTTCTTC,CASSQDSVGLRDNEQFF
TRBV18,TRBJ2-3,.,.,TGTGCCAGCTCACAGGACCTAGGCACAGATACGCAGTATTTT,CASSQDLGTDTQYF
TRBV29-1,TRBJ2-5,.,.,TGCAGCGTTGTAAGGTCCCAGAGGGAGACCCAGTACTTC,CSVVRSQRETQYF
TRBV30,TRBJ1-1,few,.,TGTGCCTGGAAGCGGGACAAAGAAGCTTTCTTT,CAWKRDKEAFF
TRBV5-1,TRBJ2-3,few,TRBD2,TGCGCCAGCAGCTCGTATAGCGGGAGGGAGTCGGATACGCAGTATTTT,CASSSYSGRESDTQYF
TRBV5-6,TRBJ2-5,.,TRBD1,TGTGCCAGCAGCTCCCCTGGACAGGGAGAGACCCAGTACTTC,CASSSPGQGETQYF
TRBV7-2,TRBJ1-6,few,.,TGTGCCAGCAGCTTACAAAGGGCCCGTTCACCCCTCCACTTT,CASSLQRARSPLHF
TRBV10-2,TRBJ1-1,.,TRBD1,TGCGCCAGCCTTAAACGGGACAGGAACACTGAAGCTTTCTTT,CASLKRDRNTEAFF
TRBV28,TRBJ2-7,few,.,TGTGCCAGCAGTTTTGTCCGGACTCCCTACGAGCAGTACTTC,CASSFVRTPYEQYF
TRBV7-2,TRBJ2-5,few,.,TGTGCCAGCAGCTTAGACCGACAGCAAGAGACCCAGTACTTC,CASSLDRQQETQYF
TRBV28,TRBJ1-2,few,.,TGTGCCAGCAGTTTCCTCGGCTCTTATAAGTCCTCTAACTATGGCTACACCTTC,CASSFLGSYKSSNYGYTF
TRBV7-2,TRBJ2-1,.,TRBD2,TGTGCCAGCAGCTTAGATGGACTAGCGGGAGGTCGGTATGAGCAGTTCTTC,CASSLDGLAGGRYEQFF
TRBV4-1,TRBJ2-7,few,.,TGCGCCAGCAGCCAAGCCGGCCCATGGTGGGAGAGCTCCTACGAGCAGTACTTC,CASSQAGPWWESSYEQYF
TRBV7-2,TRBJ2-1,few,TRBD2,TGTGCCAGCAGCTTAGAGACTAGCGGCTACAATGAGCAGTTCTTC,CASSLETSGYNEQFF
TRBV9,TRBJ1-3,.,.,TGTGCCAGCAGCGCCATCCCTGGAAACACCATATATTTT,CASSAIPGNTIYF
TRBV28,TRBJ2-7,few,.,TGTGCCAGCACTACGACTGGCGGCTACGAGCAGTACTTC,CASTTTGGYEQYF
TRBV6-6,TRBJ1-3,.,.,TGTGCCAGCACCGAAGGGGGAAACACCATATATTTT,CASTEGGNTIYF
TRBV6-5,TRBJ2-7,.,.,TGTGCCAGCAGTCCCCGGGATCATGGGTACGAGCAGTACTTC,CASSPRDHGYEQYF
TRBV6-1,TRBJ2-5,.,TRBD1,TGTGCCAGCCCAGGGGGCCGGGGAGAGACCCAGTACTTC,CASPGGRGETQYF
TRBV2,TRBJ1-5,few,.,TGTGCCAGCAATCAGGGGTTGGGGAATCAGCCCCAGCATTTT,CASNQGLGNQPQHF
TRBV11-2,TRBJ2-3,.,.,TGTGCCAGCAGCTTAGAGAGTAGTAGCACAGATACGCAGTATTTT,CASSLESSSTDTQYF
TRBV9,TRBJ2-7,.,TRBD2,TGTGCCAGCAGCGTAGAAACTAGCGGGAGGTACGAGCAGTACTTC,CASSVETSGRYEQYF
TRBV18,TRBJ1-1,few,.,TGTGCCAGCTCACCACCTAGGTTGAACACTGAAGCTTTCTTT,CASSPPRLNTEAFF
TRBV10-3,TRBJ2-7,few,.,TGTGCCATCAGTGAGCCGGGACGGAAAACCTACGAGCAGTACTTC,CAISEPGRKTYEQYF